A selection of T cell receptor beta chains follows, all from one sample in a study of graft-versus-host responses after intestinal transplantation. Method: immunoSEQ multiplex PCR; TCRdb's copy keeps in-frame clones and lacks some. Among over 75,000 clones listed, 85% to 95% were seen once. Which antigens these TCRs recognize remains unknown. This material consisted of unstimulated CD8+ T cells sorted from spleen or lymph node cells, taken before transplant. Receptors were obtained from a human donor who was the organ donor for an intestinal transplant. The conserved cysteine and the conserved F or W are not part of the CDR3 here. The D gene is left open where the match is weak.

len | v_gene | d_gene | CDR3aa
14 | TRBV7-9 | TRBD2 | ASSPGPLAGGREQF
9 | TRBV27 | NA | ATSSGQELF
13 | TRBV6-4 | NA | ASSERRVRGGVQF
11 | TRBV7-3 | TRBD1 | ASSWDRGYEQY
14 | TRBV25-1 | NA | ASSELGTGMNTEAF
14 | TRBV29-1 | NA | SVVNSIVELADTQY
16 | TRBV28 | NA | ASIPFFRAGLAKNIQY
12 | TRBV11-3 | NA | ASSFSRGRTKQY
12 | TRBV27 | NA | ASSLSGQHFEQY
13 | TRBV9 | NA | ASSVGGISTYEQY
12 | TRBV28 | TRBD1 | ASSQQGAPTEAF
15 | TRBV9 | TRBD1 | ASSVGTGTFMNTEAF
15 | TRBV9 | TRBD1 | ASSVGDRGSYGNTIY
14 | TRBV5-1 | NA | ASSRGNTTGPETQY
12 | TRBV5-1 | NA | ASSLLPGQETQY
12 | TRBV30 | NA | AWSLTATQETQY